The 14 T cell receptor beta chains below were found in one sample sequenced in a study of CD8 T cells in ankylosing spondylitis. TCRdb itself ran the 5' RACE reads through MiXCR, one entry per CDR3 protein. The sample carries roughly 250,000 distinct CDR3 sequences, roughly a tenth recorded once. Sequencing was performed on blood, either unsorted or a sorted T cell fraction (not recorded which). The receptors stem from a male donor with ankylosing spondylitis or in good health (not recorded which).

This clonotype was seen repeatedly, ten times or more. CDR3 protein: CASSLPSGRSSYNEQFF. CDR3 in DNA: TGCGCCAGCAGCTTGCCTAGCGGGAGAAGCTCCTACAATGAGCAGTTCTTC. The chain combines TRBV5-1 with TRBJ2-1; the match to TRBD2 covers 10 bases. The junction had 4 bases not matched to a gene; V was cut back by 1 base and J by 0 bases. The CDR3 covers 17 residues. Per the germline V gene, CDR1 is SGHRS and CDR2 is YFSETQ.

This clonotype was counted at least ten times. V is TRBV5-1 and J is TRBJ1-4, with D tentatively TRBD1 (5 bases). The CDR3 loop spans 16 amino acids. V was cut by 0 bases and J by 7 bases, with 16 bases left in between. In germline, CDR1 is SGHRS, CDR2 YFSETQ. CDR3 DNA sequence: TGCGCCAGCAGCTTGGCGGGGGTGATTGACGGTGAAAAACTGTTTTTT. It translates to CASSLAGVIDGEKLFF.

This clonotype was recorded at least ten times. CDR3 protein: CASSRLAGDTGELFF. CDR3 DNA sequence: TGTGCCAGCAGCCGACTAGCGGGAGACACCGGGGAGCTGTTTTTT. V usage is TRBV4-2 and J usage is TRBJ2-2, with 12 positions matching TRBD2. CDR3 length: 15 residues. V lost 4 bases to trimming and J lost 3 bases; unmatched junction nucleotides: 0. Germline values: CDR1 LGHNA, CDR2 YNFKEQ.

The V gene is TRBV7-8, the J gene TRBJ2-5, with D tentatively TRBD1 (6 bases). This CDR3 is built from 15 residues. V shed 5 bases and J shed 1 base, with 14 bases lying between them. CDR1 is SGHVS and CDR2 is FQNEAQ in the germline V gene. CDR3 region: CASSLPGEGQETQYF. The CDR3 nucleotides are TGTGCCAGCAGCCTCCCAGGGGAAGGCCAAGAGACCCAGTACTTC.

About this clonotype: This may come from a read error, since a much larger clone is one base off. The V and J genes are TRBV7-2 and TRBJ2-5; 7 nucleotides agree with TRBD2. Germline lookup yields CDR1 SGHTA and CDR2 FQGNSA. V lost 3 bases to trimming and J lost 2 bases; unmatched junction nucleotides: 6. The CDR3 spans 15 residues. The CDR3 protein is CASSFQLARQETQYF. The CDR3 DNA sequence: TGTGCCAGCAGCTTTCAACTAGCGAGGCAAGAGACCCAGTACTTC. Looking up the rest from reference TRBV7-2 and TRBJ2-5 gives the full variable domain: GAGVSQSPSNKVTEKGKDVELRCDPISGHTALYWYRQSLGQGLEFLIYFQGNSAPDKSGLPSDRFSAERTGGSVSTLTIQRTQQEDSAVYLCASSFQLARQETQYFGPGTRLLVL.

This clonotype was counted at least ten times. DNA for the CDR3: TGCGCCAGCAGCCCATACTCTGGGGCCAACGTCCTGACTTTC. As protein: CASSPYSGANVLTF. The chain uses TRBV4-1 and TRBJ2-6; no clear D gene. The CDR3 runs 14 residues. CDR1 and CDR2 (germline): MGHRA, YSYEKL. The V end was cut by 4 bases, the J end by 0 bases, with 4 bases between.

This clonotype has at least ten counts. The chain is built from TRBV12-3 or TRBV12-4 and TRBJ2-3; D unclear. This CDR3 contains 11 residues. V lost 6 bases to trimming and J lost 3 bases, with 4 bases between them. CDR3 nucleotides: TGTGCCAGCAGCCCAACAGATACGCAGTATTTT. It translates to CASSPTDTQYF.

This chain uses TRBV10-2 with TRBJ2-7, with 7 bases that match TRBD2. The germline gives CDR1 WSHSY, CDR2 SAAADI. Losses at the gene ends were 8 bases for V and 4 bases for J; bases not matched to a gene: 8. The CDR3 spans 13 residues. The CDR3 DNA is TGCGCCAGCGGCGCAGCGGGGAATTACGAGCAGTACTTC. This encodes CASGAAGNYEQYF.

This clonotype has more than one count but fewer than ten. The chain recombines TRBV5-8 with TRBJ1-5; 8 nucleotides agree with TRBD1. The V segment lost 0 bases and the J segment 2 bases; nucleotides outside the gene matches: 4. This CDR3 contains 16 residues. In germline, CDR1 is SGHTS, CDR2 YDEGEE. The CDR3 here is CASSLDRGAGNQPQHF. DNA for the CDR3: TGTGCCAGCAGCTTGGACAGGGGGGCGGGCAATCAGCCCCAGCATTTT.

This clonotype has at least ten counts. The chain joins TRBV5-1 to TRBJ2-7; D uncertain. The V and J ends lost 2 bases and 3 bases respectively, with 21 bases between them. This CDR3 has 17 residues. CDR1 and CDR2 from the germline V gene are SGHRS and YFSETQ. In nucleotides, the CDR3 is TGCGCCAGCAGCTTTGTAGAGAGTACTAACCGCCTCTACGAGCAGTACTTC. Its translation is CASSFVESTNRLYEQYF.

This clonotype was picked up many times. The CDR3 sequence is CSARAGAQYHEQYF. The CDR3 region has the DNA TGCAGTGCTAGAGCTGGGGCACAGTACCACGAGCAGTACTTC. The chain links TRBV20-1 to TRBJ2-7, with D maybe TRBD1 (5 bases). V was trimmed by 1 base and J by 5 bases, leaving 15 bases between them. The CDR3 runs 14 residues. Germline V gene lookup returns CDR1 DFQATT and CDR2 SNEGSKA (reference sequence).

This clonotype was seen many times. The rearrangement uses TRBV29-1 and TRBJ1-1; D perhaps matches TRBD1 (5 bases). Germline values: CDR1 SQVTM, CDR2 ANQGSEA. Deletions cut 4 bases from V and 10 bases from J, with 19 bases between. The CDR3 extends over 13 amino acids. The CDR3 sequence: CSVGGFGQGGAFF. The DNA of the CDR3 is TGCAGCGTTGGGGGGTTTGGTCAGGGTGGAGCTTTCTTT.

This clonotype showed up just a few times. J is TRBJ2-2 and V is TRBV19; D ambiguous. Trimming cost V 5 bases and J 6 bases, with 16 bases left between them. Per germline, CDR1 LNHDA and CDR2 SQIVND (reference sequence). The CDR3 extends over 15 amino acids. This CDR3 is CASSVGHDRSGELFF. The CDR3 coding sequence is TGTGCCAGTAGTGTTGGTCACGACCGTTCCGGGGAGCTGTTTTTT.

On this clonotype itself: Possible read error: a much larger clone is one base away. V gene TRBV10-3 combines with J gene TRBJ2-7, with TRBD1 as a possible D gene (6 bases). The CDR3 contains 14 residues. Trimming took off 6 bases at V and 2 bases at J, with 14 bases between the two ends. Per the germline V gene, CDR1 is ENHRY and CDR2 is SYGVKD. The CDR3 here is CAIRRTVLPYEQYF. As DNA, the CDR3 is TGTGCCATCAGGAGGACAGTCCTTCCCTACGAGCAGTACTTC.